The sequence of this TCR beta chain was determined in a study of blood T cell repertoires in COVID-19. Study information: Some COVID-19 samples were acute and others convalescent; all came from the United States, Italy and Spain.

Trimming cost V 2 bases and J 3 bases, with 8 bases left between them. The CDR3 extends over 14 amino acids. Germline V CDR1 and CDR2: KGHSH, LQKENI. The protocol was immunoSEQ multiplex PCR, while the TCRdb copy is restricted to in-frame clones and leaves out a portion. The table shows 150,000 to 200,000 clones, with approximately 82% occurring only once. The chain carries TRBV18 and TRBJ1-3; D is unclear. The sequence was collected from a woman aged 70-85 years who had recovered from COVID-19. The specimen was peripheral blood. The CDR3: CASSPGRRGNTIYF. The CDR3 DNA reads TGTGCCAGCTCACCAGGCCGTCGTGGAAACACCATATATTTT.